This T cell receptor (beta chain) emerged from a study of neurological immune-mediated disorders. General study findings and limits: No expanded-clone CDR3 amino acid sequence recurred across subjects, suggesting private TCR-beta repertoires.

TCRdb processed the 5' RACE reads anew with MiXCR; each CDR3 protein has one entry. This repertoire shows about 21,000 distinct CDR3 sequences, 15% found once; its top ten account for more than 14%. In this sample, this clonotype turned up many times. The antigen remains unidentified. Germline V lookup: CDR1 SGHTA, CDR2 FQGNSA. V trimming: 4 bases; J trimming: 0 bases; junction bases outside the gene matches: 1. CDR3 size: 14 residues. V usage is TRBV7-2 and J usage is TRBJ2-7, with 9 bases matching TRBD1. The source is a female donor with HTLV-1-associated myelopathy (HAM/TSP). The specimen sequenced was PBMCs. The CDR3 coding sequence is TGTGCCAGCAGCTCACAGGGGGCCTCCTACGAGCAGTACTTC. It is translated as CASSSQGASYEQYF.